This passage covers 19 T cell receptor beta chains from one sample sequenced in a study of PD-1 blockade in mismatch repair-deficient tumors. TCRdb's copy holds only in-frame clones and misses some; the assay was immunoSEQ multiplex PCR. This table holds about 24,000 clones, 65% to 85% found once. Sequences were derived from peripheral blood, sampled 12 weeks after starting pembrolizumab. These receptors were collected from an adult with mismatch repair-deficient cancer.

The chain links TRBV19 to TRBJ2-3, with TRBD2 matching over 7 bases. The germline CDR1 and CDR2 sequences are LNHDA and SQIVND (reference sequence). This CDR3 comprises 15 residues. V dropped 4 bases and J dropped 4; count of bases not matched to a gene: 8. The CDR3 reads CASSRAGARPDTQYF. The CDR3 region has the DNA TGTGCCAGTAGTAGGGCGGGAGCTCGCCCAGATACGCAGTATTTT.

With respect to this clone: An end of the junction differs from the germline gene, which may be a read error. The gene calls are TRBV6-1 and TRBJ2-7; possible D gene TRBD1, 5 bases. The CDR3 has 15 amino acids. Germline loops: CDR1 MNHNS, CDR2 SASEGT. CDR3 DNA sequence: TGTGCCATCAGTGAGCTTACAGGACACTCCTACGAGCAGTACTTC. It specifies CAISELTGHSYEQYF.

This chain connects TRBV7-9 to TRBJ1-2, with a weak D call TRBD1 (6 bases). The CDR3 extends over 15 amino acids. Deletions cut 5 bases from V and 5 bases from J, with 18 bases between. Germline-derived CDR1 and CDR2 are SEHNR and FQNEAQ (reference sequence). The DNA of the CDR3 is TGTGCCAGCAGCCCGTTGGGTGGGCAGGGGTATGGCTACACCTTC. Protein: CASSPLGGQGYGYTF.

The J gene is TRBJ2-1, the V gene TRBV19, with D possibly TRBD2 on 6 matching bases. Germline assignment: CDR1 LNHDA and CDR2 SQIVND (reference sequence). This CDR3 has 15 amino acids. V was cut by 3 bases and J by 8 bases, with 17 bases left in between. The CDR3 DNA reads TGTGCCAGTAGTATTGTAGTTAGGGGCGGGGATGAGCAGTTCTTC. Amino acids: CASSIVVRGGDEQFF.

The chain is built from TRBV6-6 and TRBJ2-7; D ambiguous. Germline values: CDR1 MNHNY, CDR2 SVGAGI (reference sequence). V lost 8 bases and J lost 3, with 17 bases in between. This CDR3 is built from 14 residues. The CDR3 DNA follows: TGTGCCAGCCGCCTGGATAGTGAGATCTACGAGCAGTACTTC. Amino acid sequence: CASRLDSEIYEQYF.

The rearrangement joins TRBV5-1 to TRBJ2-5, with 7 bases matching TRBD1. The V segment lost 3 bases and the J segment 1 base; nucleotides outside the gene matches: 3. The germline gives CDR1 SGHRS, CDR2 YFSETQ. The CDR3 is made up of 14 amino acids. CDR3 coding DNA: TGCGCCAGCAGCTCACAGGGGACCCAAGAGACCCAGTACTTC. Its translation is CASSSQGTQETQYF.

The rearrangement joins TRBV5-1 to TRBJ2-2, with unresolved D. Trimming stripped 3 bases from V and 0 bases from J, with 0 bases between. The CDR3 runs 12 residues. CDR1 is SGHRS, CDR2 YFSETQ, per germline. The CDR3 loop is CASSSNTGELFF. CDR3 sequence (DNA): TGCGCCAGCAGCTCGAACACCGGGGAGCTGTTTTTT.

CDR3 bases: TGCGCCAGCAGCTTGGTCACAGGGGGCCGGGTTGAAGCTTTCTTT. This codes for CASSLVTGGRVEAFF. This chain connects TRBV5-1 to TRBJ1-1; TRBD1 agrees at 9 bases. The CDR3 runs to 15 residues. V gave up 0 bases and J gave up 7 bases; unmatched junction bases: 7. Germline CDR1 reads SGHRS; CDR2 reads YFSETQ.

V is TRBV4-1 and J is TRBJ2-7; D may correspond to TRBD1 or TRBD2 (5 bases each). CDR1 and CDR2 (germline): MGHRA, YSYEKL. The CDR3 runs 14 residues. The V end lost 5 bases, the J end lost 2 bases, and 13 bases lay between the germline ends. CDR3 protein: CASSYRDAAYEQYF. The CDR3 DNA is TGCGCCAGCAGCTACCGGGACGCCGCCTACGAGCAGTACTTC.

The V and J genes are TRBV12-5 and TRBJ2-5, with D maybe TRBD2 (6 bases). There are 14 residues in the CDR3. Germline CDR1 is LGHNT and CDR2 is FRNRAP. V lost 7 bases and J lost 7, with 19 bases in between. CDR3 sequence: CASARDSPSGTQYF. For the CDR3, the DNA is TGTGCTAGTGCCCGGGACTCTCCCTCAGGGACCCAGTACTTC.

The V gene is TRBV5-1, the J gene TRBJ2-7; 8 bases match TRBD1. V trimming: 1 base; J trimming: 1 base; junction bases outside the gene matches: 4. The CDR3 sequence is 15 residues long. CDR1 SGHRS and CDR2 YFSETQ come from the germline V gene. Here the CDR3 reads CASSLNRDRSYEQYF. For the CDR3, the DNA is TGCGCCAGCAGCTTGAATCGGGACAGGTCCTACGAGCAGTACTTC.

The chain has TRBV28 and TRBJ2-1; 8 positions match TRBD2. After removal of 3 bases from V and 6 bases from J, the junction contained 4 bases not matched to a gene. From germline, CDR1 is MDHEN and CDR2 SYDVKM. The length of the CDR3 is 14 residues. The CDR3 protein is CASSFRGRFNEQFF. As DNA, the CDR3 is TGTGCCAGCAGTTTTCGCGGGAGGTTCAATGAGCAGTTCTTC.

CDR3 bases: TGCAGCGTTGAGCCCGGGACTACGTCAGATACGCAGTATTTT. It translates to CSVEPGTTSDTQYF. This chain joins TRBV29-1 and TRBJ2-3, with 7 nucleotides matching TRBD2. The CDR3 is 14 amino acids. Germline CDR1 reads SQVTM; CDR2 reads ANQGSEA. The ends lost 3 bases at V and 4 bases at J; junction bases unmatched: 7.

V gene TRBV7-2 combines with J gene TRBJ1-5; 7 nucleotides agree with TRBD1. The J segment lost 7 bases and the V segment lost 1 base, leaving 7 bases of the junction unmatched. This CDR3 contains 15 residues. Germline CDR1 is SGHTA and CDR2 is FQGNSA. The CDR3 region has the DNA TGTGCCAGCAGCTTAGGAGGGGGCGCCTGGCAGCCCCAGCATTTT. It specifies CASSLGGGAWQPQHF.

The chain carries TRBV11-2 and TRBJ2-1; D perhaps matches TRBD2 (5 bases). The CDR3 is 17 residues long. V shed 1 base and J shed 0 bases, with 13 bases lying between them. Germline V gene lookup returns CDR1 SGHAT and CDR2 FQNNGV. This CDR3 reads CASSLVLGTSSYNEQFF. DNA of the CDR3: TGTGCCAGCAGCTTAGTTCTCGGAACTAGCTCCTACAATGAGCAGTTCTTC.

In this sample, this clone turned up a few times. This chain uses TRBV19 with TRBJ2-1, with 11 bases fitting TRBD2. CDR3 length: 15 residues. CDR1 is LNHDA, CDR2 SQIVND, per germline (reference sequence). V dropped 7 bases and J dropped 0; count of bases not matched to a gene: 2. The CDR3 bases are TGTGCCAGTACCACTAGCGGGAGCTCCTACAATGAGCAGTTCTTC. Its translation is CASTTSGSSYNEQFF.

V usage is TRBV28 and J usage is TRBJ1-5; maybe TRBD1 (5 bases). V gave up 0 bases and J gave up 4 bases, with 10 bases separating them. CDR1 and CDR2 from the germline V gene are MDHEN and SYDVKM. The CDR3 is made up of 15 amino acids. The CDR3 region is CASSLWAGPNQPQHF. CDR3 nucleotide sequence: TGTGCCAGCAGTTTATGGGCAGGGCCTAATCAGCCCCAGCATTTT.

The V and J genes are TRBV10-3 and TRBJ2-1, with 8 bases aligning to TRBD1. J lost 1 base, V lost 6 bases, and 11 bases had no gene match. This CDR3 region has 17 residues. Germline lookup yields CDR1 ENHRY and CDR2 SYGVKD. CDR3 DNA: TGTGCCATCAGGAGCGTCTCAGGGGGCCGGTCCTACAATGAGCAGTTCTTC. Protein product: CAIRSVSGGRSYNEQFF.

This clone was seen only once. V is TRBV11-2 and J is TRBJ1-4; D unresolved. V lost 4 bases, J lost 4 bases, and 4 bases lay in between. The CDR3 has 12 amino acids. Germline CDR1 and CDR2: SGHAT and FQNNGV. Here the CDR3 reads CASSYSNEKLFF. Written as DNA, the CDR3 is TGTGCCAGCAGCTACAGTAATGAAAAACTGTTTTTT. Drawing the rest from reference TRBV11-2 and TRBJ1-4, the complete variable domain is EAGVAQSPRYKIIEKRQSVAFWCNPISGHATLYWYQQILGQGPKLLIQFQNNGVVDDSQLPKDRFSAERLKGVDSTLKIQPAKLEDSAVYLCASSYSNEKLFFGSGTQLSVL.